This record looks at one T cell receptor beta chain sequence and its context. Its specific antigen is unknown. No base-level quality is on record; no much larger clone is a single base apart. This record comes from a study of blood T cell repertoires in COVID-19 (dated by TCRdb to 2020 to 2021). Regarding the complete study: Collaborator samples came from the United States, Italy and Spain and covered acute and convalescent phases of COVID-19. Where available, HLA class I and class II types were taken from metadata supplied by the sample provider and were not determined by assay-based typing. Deeply sampled blood TCRbeta repertoires from subjects exposed to, actively infected with, or recovered from COVID-19 were included in the dataset. The repertoires were released in a freely available public database meant as a resource for research on the immune response to SARS-CoV-2. The material from the prospective study consisted of cDNA or gDNA derived from T cells, B-cell-depleted T cells, or PBMCs. A de-identified subject ID, COVID-19 status, age in years and sex were almost always included in the sample metadata. Samples were obtained from the ongoing ImmuneRACE study (first 160 participants) and from about 1,300 subjects provided by 6 global collaborators.

Study-level results and caveats: The amount of clinical and demographic metadata varied by source and participant and was provided uncurated.

The immunoSEQ Assay, a bias-controlled multiplex PCR, was used to amplify TCRbeta CDR3 regions from genomic DNA. Concerning the study's data processing: The number of nucleated cells in each sample was estimated from the amplification of reference gene primers within the assay. To quantify the absolute abundance of each unique TCRbeta CDR3 rearrangement, sequence reads were collapsed and filtered. Productive Simpson clonality was computed per sample as the square root of Simpson's diversity index over productive rearrangements. In its TCRdb copy, this immuneACCESS table keeps in-frame sequences only and misses some clones. Where compared with another copy, unresolved V genes explain less than half of these, and the others have no known cause. V and J calls and clone size are those listed in that table; D and trimming were worked out from the DNA. Within this sample are 140,000 to 150,000 clones, with approximately 87% of them counted one time only. The top ten clonotypes cover 8.6% of the sample.

The germline V gene supplies CDR1 MDHEN and CDR2 SYDVKM. The CDR3, from cysteine to phenylalanine, totals 12 residues. Only the CDR3 portion is preserved as DNA: 36 bases, with reading frame beginning at the first base. Ends trimmed: V by 7 bases, J by 8 bases; bases unmatched to a gene: 7. Each collaborating institution followed its own protocols to collect whole blood in K2EDTA tubes. For TCRbeta analysis, collaborators shipped samples as frozen whole blood, isolated PBMCs, or DNA extracted from either of those sample types. Here the chain combines TRBV28 and TRBJ1-1; 7 central bases correspond to TRBD1. The sequenced sample consisted of peripheral blood. This TCR was sampled from a woman aged 45-65 years with active or convalescent COVID-19. DNA sequence: TGTGCCAGCACCCCGACAGGGAGGGAAGCTTTCTTT. Its protein is CASTPTGREAFF.